These 16 T cell receptor beta chains share one sample of origin, sequenced in a study of blood T cells in healthy people across ages. A second PCR of about 7 to 12 cycles used a sample-barcoded 5' primer and a J-beta primer mix. MiXCR, run by TCRdb on the 5' RACE reads, gives a single entry per CDR3 protein. The sample contains 980,000 or so distinct CDR3 sequences, around 48% of which appear only once. Source material: blood. The receptors were sampled from a young man in good health.

The chain links TRBV7-2 to TRBJ2-7; 12 bases fit TRBD2. Germline V gives CDR1 SGHTA, CDR2 FQGNSA. V lost 4 bases to trimming and J lost 4 bases; unmatched junction nucleotides: 5. The CDR3 loop spans 15 amino acids. DNA for the CDR3: TGTGCCAGCAGCTCTGCTAGCGGGGGGGCGTACGAGCAGTACTTC. This codes for CASSSASGGAYEQYF.

CDR3 sequence reads: CSASAGDRVLNEQFF. The CDR3 DNA reads as TGCAGTGCTTCCGCCGGGGACAGGGTGCTTAATGAGCAGTTCTTC. The V call is TRBV20-1, the J call TRBJ2-1, with TRBD1 matching 9 bases. The CDR3 is 15 amino acids. Unmatched junction bases numbered 12, after V lost 5 bases and J lost 7 bases. In germline, CDR1 is DFQATT, CDR2 SNEGSKA (reference sequence).

The V call is TRBV7-3, the J call TRBJ1-1; 8 nucleotides align to TRBD1. Looked up from germline, CDR1 is SGHTA and CDR2 is FQGTGA. J lost 9 bases, V lost 5 bases, and 8 bases had no gene match. CDR3 length equals 13 residues. The CDR3: CASSPLGQDKAFF. The CDR3 DNA sequence: TGTGCCAGCAGCCCGCTGGGACAGGATAAAGCTTTCTTT.

As for this clonotype: Sequence at one end of the junction differs from germline and may be a read error. This chain joins TRBV30 and TRBJ1-6; TRBD1 matches 8 bases. CDR3 length: 15 amino acids. CDR1 and CDR2 (germline): GTSNPN, SVGIG (reference sequence). This chain's CDR3 is CAWSGVTGGNPPLHF. CDR3 nucleotide sequence: TGTGCCTGGAGTGGTGTAACAGGGGGTAATCCACCCCTCCACTTT.

For this clonotype: A much larger clone differs by one base, so this may be a read error. This chain links TRBV7-8 with TRBJ2-7; D is undetermined. From germline, CDR1 is SGHVS and CDR2 FQNEAQ. The CDR3 covers 12 residues. V shed 5 bases and J shed 3 bases, with 8 bases lying between them. CDR3 nucleotide sequence: TGTGCCAGCAGCCGCCCCAACTACGAGCAGTACTTC. This sequence encodes CASSRPNYEQYF.

This clonotype was observed a single time. The V and J genes are TRBV4-2 and TRBJ1-3; 10 nucleotides line up with TRBD1. Germline CDR1 LGHNA, CDR2 YNFKEQ. Trimming at V came to 5 bases and at J to 6 bases, leaving 10 bases not matched to a gene. The length of the CDR3 is 16 residues. CDR3 amino acids: CASSLQTGGKLNTIYF. The CDR3 region has the DNA TGTGCCAGCAGCTTACAGACAGGGGGCAAACTAAACACCATATATTTT.

In this sample, this clonotype turned up a few times. The V gene is TRBV12-3 or TRBV12-4, the J gene TRBJ2-7; D perhaps matches TRBD2 (6 bases). The ends were cut back, 2 bases at V and 5 bases at J, with 13 bases in the middle. This CDR3 is 14 amino acids long. CDR3 sequence: CASSLSAGFHEQYF. The CDR3 DNA is TGTGCCAGCAGTTTATCGGCGGGATTCCACGAGCAGTACTTC.

The V gene is TRBV7-9, the J gene TRBJ2-1; the D gene could be TRBD1 or TRBD2 (5 bases each). V gave up 7 bases and J gave up 10 bases, with 17 bases separating them. The germline V gene has CDR1 SEHNR and CDR2 FQNEAQ (reference sequence). The CDR3 length is 13 residues. The CDR3 nucleotides are TGTGCCAGCACCGCCGGGGACGTTGGCGAGCAGTTCTTC. Amino acid sequence: CASTAGDVGEQFF.

The chain carries TRBV30 and TRBJ1-2; D unclear. CDR3 length equals 11 residues. CDR1 is GTSNPN, CDR2 SVGIG, per germline (reference sequence). V lost 2 bases to trimming and J lost 8 bases, with 9 bases between them. Here the CDR3 DNA reads TGTGCCTGGAGTTCCATTAGCGGCTACACCTTC. Translating it yields CAWSSISGYTF.

This chain links TRBV5-1 with TRBJ1-1; perhaps TRBD1 as D (5 bases). Germline CDR1 SGHRS, CDR2 YFSETQ. V lost 4 bases and J 1 base, leaving 14 bases between the germline ends. This CDR3 spans 15 amino acids. The CDR3 sequence is CASSGTGRPNTEAFF. The CDR3 coding sequence is TGCGCCAGCAGCGGGACCGGGAGACCGAACACTGAAGCTTTCTTT. The whole variable domain, filled in from reference TRBV5-1 and TRBJ1-1, reads KAGVTQTPRYLIKTRGQQVTLSCSPISGHRSVSWYQQTPGQGLQFLFEYFSETQRNKGNFPGRFSGRQFSNSRSEMNVSTLELGDSALYLCASSGTGRPNTEAFFGQGTRLTVV.

The genes are TRBV6-1 and TRBJ1-5; 10 bases are a match to TRBD1. With 7 bases clipped from V and 0 bases from J, the junction kept 6 bases outside the gene matches. The germline V gene encodes CDR1 MNHNS and CDR2 SASEGT. This CDR3 has 16 amino acids. The DNA of the CDR3 is TGTGCCAGCACCCCTCGGGACAGGGGTAGCAATCAGCCCCAGCATTTT. This codes for CASTPRDRGSNQPQHF.

The rearrangement links TRBV6-5 to TRBJ1-1; a possible D gene is TRBD1 (6 bases). V was cut by 5 bases and J by 4 bases, with 14 bases left in between. The V gene's germline CDR1 is MNHEY and CDR2 SVGAGI. The CDR3 spans 14 residues. The CDR3: CASSVIQGGTEAFF. CDR3 sequence (DNA): TGTGCCAGCAGTGTTATACAGGGTGGCACTGAAGCTTTCTTT.

This clonotype was counted only a few times. The chain links TRBV6-1 to TRBJ2-1, with D unresolved. The CDR3 sequence is 17 residues long. Germline V gene lookup returns CDR1 MNHNS and CDR2 SASEGT. With 4 bases removed from V and 5 bases from J, the gap between germline ends came to 21 bases. CDR3 residues: CASSAATTGRQHNEQFF. DNA for the CDR3: TGTGCCAGCAGTGCGGCCACCACGGGCCGGCAGCACAATGAGCAGTTCTTC.

The chain joins TRBV4-1 to TRBJ2-1; D may be TRBD2 (6 bases). Trimming left V 0 bases short and J 2 bases short, with 11 bases between. Germline CDR1 is MGHRA and CDR2 is YSYEKL. This CDR3 region has 16 residues. CDR3 bases: TGCGCCAGCAGCCAAGATCCGGGGGAGACCTACAATGAGCAGTTCTTC. Its translation: CASSQDPGETYNEQFF.

This clonotype was counted between two and nine times. The chain uses TRBV5-1 and TRBJ2-3; D might be TRBD1 or TRBD2, each matching 6 bases. V gave up 4 bases and J gave up 2 bases, with 17 bases separating them. CDR3 length: 16 residues. CDR1 and CDR2 (germline): SGHRS, YFSETQ. The CDR3 region is CASSLGGPGNTDTQYF. The CDR3 nucleotides are TGCGCCAGCAGCCTCGGGGGCCCAGGTAACACAGATACGCAGTATTTT.

This clonotype was seen only a few times. The V call is TRBV6-5, the J call TRBJ1-4; the D gene is possibly TRBD1 (5 bases). This CDR3 has 15 amino acids. In germline, CDR1 is MNHEY, CDR2 SVGAGI. The V gene lost 2 bases and the J gene lost 7 bases, with 14 bases spanning the gap. The CDR3, as DNA: TGTGCCAGCAGTTACGGGGCTTCGGGTACTGAAAAACTGTTTTTT. This sequence encodes CASSYGASGTEKLFF.